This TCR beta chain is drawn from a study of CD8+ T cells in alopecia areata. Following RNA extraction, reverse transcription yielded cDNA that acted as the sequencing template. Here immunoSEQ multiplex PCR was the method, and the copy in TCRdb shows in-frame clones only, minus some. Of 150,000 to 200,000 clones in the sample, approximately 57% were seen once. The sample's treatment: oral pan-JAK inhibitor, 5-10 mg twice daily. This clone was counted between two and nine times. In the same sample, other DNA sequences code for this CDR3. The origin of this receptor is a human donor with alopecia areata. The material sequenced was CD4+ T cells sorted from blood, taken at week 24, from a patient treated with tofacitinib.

The CDR3 sequence is CASSLGTGGSLSGANVLTF. CDR3 bases: TGCGCCAGCAGCTTAGGGACAGGGGGCTCCCTCTCTGGGGCCAACGTCCTGACTTTC. This rearrangement joins TRBV5-1 to TRBJ2-6; 12 nucleotides agree with TRBD1. V lost 2 bases and J lost 0; bases outside the gene matches: 6. Germline CDR1 is SGHRS and CDR2 is YFSETQ. This CDR3 has 19 amino acids. The full variable domain, with the rest looked up from reference TRBV5-1 and TRBJ2-6, is KAGVTQTPRYLIKTRGQQVTLSCSPISGHRSVSWYQQTPGQGLQFLFEYFSETQRNKGNFPGRFSGRQFSNSRSEMNVSTLELGDSALYLCASSLGTGGSLSGANVLTFGAGSRLTVL.